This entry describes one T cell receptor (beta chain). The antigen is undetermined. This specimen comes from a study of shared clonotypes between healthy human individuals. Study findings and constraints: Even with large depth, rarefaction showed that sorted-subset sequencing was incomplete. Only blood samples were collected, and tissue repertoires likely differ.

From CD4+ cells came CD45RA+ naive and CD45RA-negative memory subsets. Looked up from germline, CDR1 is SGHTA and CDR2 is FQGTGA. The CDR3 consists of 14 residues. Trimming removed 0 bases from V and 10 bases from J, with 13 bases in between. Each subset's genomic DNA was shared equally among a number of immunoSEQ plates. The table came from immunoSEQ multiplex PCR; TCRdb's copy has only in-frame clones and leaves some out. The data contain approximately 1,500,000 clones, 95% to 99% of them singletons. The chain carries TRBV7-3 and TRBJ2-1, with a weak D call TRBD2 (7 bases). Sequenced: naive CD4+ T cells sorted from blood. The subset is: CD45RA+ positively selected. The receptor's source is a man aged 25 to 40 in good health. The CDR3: CASSLTGGLEEQFF. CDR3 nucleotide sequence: TGTGCCAGCAGCTTAACCGGGGGGCTGGAGGAGCAGTTCTTC. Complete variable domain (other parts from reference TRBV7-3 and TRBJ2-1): GAGVSQTPSNKVTEKGKYVELRCDPISGHTALYWYRQSLGQGPEFLIYFQGTGAADDSGLPNDRFFAVRPEGSVSTLKIQRTERGDSAVYLCASSLTGGLEEQFFGPGTRLTVL.